These 10 T cell receptor beta chains were sequenced from one sample in a study of T cell repertoires in ileal Crohn's disease. The time point is: inflamed ileum from the surgical specimen. Sequencing used immunoSEQ multiplex PCR; TCRdb keeps in-frame clones, though not all of them. The sample shows 13,000 to 15,000 clones, around 85% of them seen only once. Specimen: ileal tissue. The receptors stem from an adult with Crohn's disease.

V gene TRBV6-4 combines with J gene TRBJ1-2; a possible D gene is TRBD1 (6 bases). Germline V gene data show CDR1 as MRHNA and CDR2 as SNTAGT. Trimming took 6 bases from V and 4 from J, leaving 24 bases between them. The CDR3 sequence is 17 residues long. The CDR3: CASRVKDRTQTRYGYTF. DNA of the CDR3: TGTGCCAGCAGGGTTAAGGACAGAACTCAGACGCGCTATGGCTACACCTTC.

The table lists this clone with a few counts. The rearrangement joins TRBV29-1 to TRBJ1-2; D may be TRBD1 (6 bases). The germline V and J ends were trimmed by 7 bases and 5 bases, with 14 bases remaining between them. The germline V gene encodes CDR1 SQVTM and CDR2 ANQGSEA. The length of the CDR3 is 12 residues. CDR3: CSGLQGPYGYTF. DNA for the CDR3: TGCAGCGGGCTACAGGGCCCTTATGGCTACACCTTC.

J is TRBJ2-7 and V is TRBV4-2; D remains unclear. CDR3 length: 15 amino acids. The V end was cut by 1 base, the J end by 0 bases, with 10 bases between. The germline V gene encodes CDR1 LGHNA and CDR2 YNFKEQ. The CDR3 coding sequence is TGTGCCAGCAGCCAAGTATTCGCGGTCTCCTACGAGCAGTACTTC. It translates to CASSQVFAVSYEQYF.

The chain is built from TRBV5-1 and TRBJ2-5, with D uncertain. Germline V lookup: CDR1 SGHRS, CDR2 YFSETQ. Trimming removed 4 bases at V and 2 bases at J, with 15 bases between. This CDR3 is 15 amino acids long. CDR3 region: CASSTTMGGQETQYF. The CDR3 nucleotides are TGCGCCAGCAGCACAACGATGGGTGGGCAAGAGACCCAGTACTTC.

By share, this clone counts as medium-sized. The chain combines TRBV25-1 with TRBJ2-7; the D gene is possibly TRBD1 (6 bases). V lost 10 bases to trimming and J lost 5 bases, with 15 bases between them. The CDR3 spans 12 residues. Germline assignment: CDR1 MGHDK and CDR2 SYGVNS. CDR3 protein: CAKRQGSHEQYF. The DNA for the CDR3 is TGTGCCAAAAGGCAGGGGTCTCACGAGCAGTACTTC.

This clone occurred once. V gene TRBV6-1 combines with J gene TRBJ1-2; TRBD1 matches 7 bases. CDR3 length equals 15 residues. From germline, CDR1 is MNHNS and CDR2 SASEGT. The J segment lost 11 bases and the V segment lost 6 bases, leaving 18 bases of the junction unmatched. The CDR3 sequence is CASRLSQTGRVGYTF. CDR3 nucleotides: TGTGCCAGCAGGCTCAGCCAGACAGGGCGGGTAGGGTACACCTTC.

V gene TRBV7-9 combines with J gene TRBJ1-2, with 7 bases matching TRBD1. The V and J ends lost 0 bases and 6 bases, in that order; junction bases with no gene match: 7. There are 15 residues in the CDR3. Germline-derived CDR1 and CDR2 are SEHNR and FQNEAQ (reference sequence). Written as DNA, the CDR3 is TGTGCCAGCAGCTTAGCTCCGGGGACAGCTCATGGCTACACCTTC. Residues: CASSLAPGTAHGYTF.

The rearrangement links TRBV9 to TRBJ1-1; D is undetermined. V dropped 0 bases and J dropped 5 bases, with 11 bases sitting between them. Per germline, CDR1 SGDLS and CDR2 YYNGEE. The CDR3 has 14 amino acids. The CDR3 nucleotides are TGTGCCAGCAGCGTAGAGGGTTCGGGGACTGAAGCTTTCTTT. This translates into CASSVEGSGTEAFF.

The CDR3 region is CASSLVGGLNTEAFF. DNA for the CDR3: TGCGCCAGCAGCTTGGTAGGGGGTTTGAACACTGAAGCTTTCTTT. The J gene is TRBJ1-1, the V gene TRBV5-1, with TRBD1 as a possible D gene (6 bases). The CDR3 has 15 residues. Looked up from germline, CDR1 is SGHRS and CDR2 is YFSETQ. V was shortened by 0 bases and J by 0 bases, with 9 bases between the two germline ends.

The rearrangement joins TRBV27 to TRBJ2-7; D is perhaps TRBD2 (5 bases). Germline CDR1 and CDR2: MNHEY and SMNVEV (reference sequence). The CDR3 runs to 17 residues. The V end was cut by 2 bases, the J end by 3 bases, with 20 bases between. DNA of the CDR3: TGTGCCAGCAGTTTAACCCCACCCGGGATAGGCTACTACGAGCAGTACTTC. It specifies CASSLTPPGIGYYEQYF.